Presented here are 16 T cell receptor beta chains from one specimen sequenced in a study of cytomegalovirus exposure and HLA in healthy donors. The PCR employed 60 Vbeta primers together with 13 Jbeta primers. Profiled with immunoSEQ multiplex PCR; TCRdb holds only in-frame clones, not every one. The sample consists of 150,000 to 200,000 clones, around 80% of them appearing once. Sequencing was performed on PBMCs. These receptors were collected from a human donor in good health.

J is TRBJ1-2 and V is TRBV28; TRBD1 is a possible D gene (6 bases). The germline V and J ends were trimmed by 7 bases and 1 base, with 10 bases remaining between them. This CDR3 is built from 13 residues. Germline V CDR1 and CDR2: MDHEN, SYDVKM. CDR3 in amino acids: CASTGQINYGYTF. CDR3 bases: TGTGCCAGCACCGGACAGATTAACTATGGCTACACCTTC.

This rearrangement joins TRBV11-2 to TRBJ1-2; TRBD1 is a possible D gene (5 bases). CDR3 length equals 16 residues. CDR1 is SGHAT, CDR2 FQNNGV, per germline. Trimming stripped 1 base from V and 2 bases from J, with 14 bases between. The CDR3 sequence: CASSLVSGFSNYGYTF. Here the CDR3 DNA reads TGTGCCAGCAGCTTAGTGTCAGGGTTCAGCAACTATGGCTACACCTTC. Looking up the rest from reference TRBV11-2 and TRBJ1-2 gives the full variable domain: EAGVAQSPRYKIIEKRQSVAFWCNPISGHATLYWYQQILGQGPKLLIQFQNNGVVDDSQLPKDRFSAERLKGVDSTLKIQPAKLEDSAVYLCASSLVSGFSNYGYTFGSGTRLTVV.

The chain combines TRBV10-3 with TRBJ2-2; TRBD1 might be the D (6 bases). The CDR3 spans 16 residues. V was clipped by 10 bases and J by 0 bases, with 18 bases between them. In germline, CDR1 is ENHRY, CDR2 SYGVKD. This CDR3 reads CATRQESPANTGELFF. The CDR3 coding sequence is TGTGCCACCAGACAGGAGAGTCCAGCGAACACCGGGGAGCTGTTTTTT.

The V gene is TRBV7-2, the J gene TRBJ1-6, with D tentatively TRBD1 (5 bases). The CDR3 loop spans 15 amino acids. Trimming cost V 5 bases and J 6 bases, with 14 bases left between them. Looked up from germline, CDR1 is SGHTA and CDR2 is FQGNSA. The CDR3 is CASSRSGMANSPLHF. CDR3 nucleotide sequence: TGTGCCAGCAGCCGATCAGGGATGGCTAATTCACCCCTCCACTTT.

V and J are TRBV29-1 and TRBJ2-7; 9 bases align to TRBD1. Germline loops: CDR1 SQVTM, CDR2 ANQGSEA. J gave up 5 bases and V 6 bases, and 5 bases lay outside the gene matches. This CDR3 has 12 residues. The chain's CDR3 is CSVRDRANEQYF. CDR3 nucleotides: TGCAGCGTCCGGGACAGGGCAAACGAGCAGTACTTC.

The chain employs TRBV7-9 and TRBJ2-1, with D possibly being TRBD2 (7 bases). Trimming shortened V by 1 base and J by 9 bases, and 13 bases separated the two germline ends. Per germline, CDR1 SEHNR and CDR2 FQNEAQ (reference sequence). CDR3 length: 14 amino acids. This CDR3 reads CASSLDTGGLEQFF. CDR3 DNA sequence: TGTGCCAGCAGCTTAGACACGGGGGGCCTTGAGCAGTTCTTC.

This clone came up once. The DNA for the CDR3 is TGTGCCAGCAGCTTGGGAGGGACAGGAGTGGACACTGAAGCTTTCTTT. This encodes CASSLGGTGVDTEAFF. The rearrangement links TRBV5-6 to TRBJ1-1, with TRBD1 identical over 8 bases. Germline V gene sequence: CDR1 SGHDT, CDR2 YYEEEE. This CDR3 region has 16 residues. Trimming removed 0 bases from V and 3 bases from J; junction bases left unmatched: 7.

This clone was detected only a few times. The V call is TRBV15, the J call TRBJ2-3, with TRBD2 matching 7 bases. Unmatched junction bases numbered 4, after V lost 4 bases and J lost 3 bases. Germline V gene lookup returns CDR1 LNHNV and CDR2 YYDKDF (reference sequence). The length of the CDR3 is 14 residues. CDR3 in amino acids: CATSTRTSTDTQYF. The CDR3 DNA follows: TGTGCCACCAGCACCAGGACTAGTACAGATACGCAGTATTTT.

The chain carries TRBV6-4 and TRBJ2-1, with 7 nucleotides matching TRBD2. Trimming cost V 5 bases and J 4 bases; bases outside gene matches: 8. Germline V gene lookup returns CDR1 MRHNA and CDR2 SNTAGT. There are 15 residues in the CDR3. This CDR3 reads CASSLSGGSYNEQFF. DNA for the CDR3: TGTGCCAGCAGTCTCTCGGGGGGATCTTACAATGAGCAGTTCTTC.

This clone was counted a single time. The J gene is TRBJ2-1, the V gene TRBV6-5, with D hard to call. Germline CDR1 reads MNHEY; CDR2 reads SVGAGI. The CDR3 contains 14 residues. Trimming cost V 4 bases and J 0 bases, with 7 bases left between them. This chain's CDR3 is CASSSRVSYNEQFF. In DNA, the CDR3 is TGTGCCAGCAGTTCCCGGGTCTCCTACAATGAGCAGTTCTTC.

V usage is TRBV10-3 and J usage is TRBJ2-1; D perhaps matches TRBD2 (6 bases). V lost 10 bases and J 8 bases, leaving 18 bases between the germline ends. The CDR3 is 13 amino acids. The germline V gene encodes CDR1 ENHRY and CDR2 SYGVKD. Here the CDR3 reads CATDDGRGDEQFF. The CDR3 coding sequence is TGTGCCACCGACGACGGGAGAGGCGATGAGCAGTTCTTC.

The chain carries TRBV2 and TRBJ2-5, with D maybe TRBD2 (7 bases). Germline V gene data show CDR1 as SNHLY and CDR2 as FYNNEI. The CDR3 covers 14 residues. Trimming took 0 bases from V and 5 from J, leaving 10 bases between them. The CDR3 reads CASSEAGGGETQYF. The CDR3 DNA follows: TGTGCCAGCAGTGAAGCGGGAGGGGGGGAGACCCAGTACTTC.

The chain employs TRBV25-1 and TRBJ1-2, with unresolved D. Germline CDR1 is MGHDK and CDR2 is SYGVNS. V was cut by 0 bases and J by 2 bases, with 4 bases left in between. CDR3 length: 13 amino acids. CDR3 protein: CASSEYGNYGYTF. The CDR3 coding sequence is TGTGCCAGCAGTGAATACGGGAACTATGGCTACACCTTC.

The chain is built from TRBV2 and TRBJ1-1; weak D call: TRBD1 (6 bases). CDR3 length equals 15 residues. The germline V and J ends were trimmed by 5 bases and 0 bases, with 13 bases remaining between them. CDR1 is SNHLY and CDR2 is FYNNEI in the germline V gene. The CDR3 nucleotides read TGTGCCAGCAGTAACGACAGGATCATGAACACTGAAGCTTTCTTT. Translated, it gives CASSNDRIMNTEAFF.

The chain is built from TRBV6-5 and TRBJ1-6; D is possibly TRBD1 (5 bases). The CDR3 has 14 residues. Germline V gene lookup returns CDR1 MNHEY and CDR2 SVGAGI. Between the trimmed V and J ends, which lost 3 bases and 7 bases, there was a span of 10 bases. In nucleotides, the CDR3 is TGTGCCAGCAGTTATCGAGACAGAAATTCACCCCTCCACTTT. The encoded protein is CASSYRDRNSPLHF.

Here the CDR3 DNA reads TGTGCCAGCAGTGAAGCGCGGGACAGGTCCTACGAGCAGTACTTC. Amino acid sequence: CASSEARDRSYEQYF. The chain joins TRBV6-1 to TRBJ2-7, with 8 bases lining up with TRBD1. CDR3 size: 15 residues. The V gene end was trimmed by 0 bases and the J gene end by 1 base; junction bases not matched to a gene: 2. Germline V CDR1 and CDR2: MNHNS, SASEGT.